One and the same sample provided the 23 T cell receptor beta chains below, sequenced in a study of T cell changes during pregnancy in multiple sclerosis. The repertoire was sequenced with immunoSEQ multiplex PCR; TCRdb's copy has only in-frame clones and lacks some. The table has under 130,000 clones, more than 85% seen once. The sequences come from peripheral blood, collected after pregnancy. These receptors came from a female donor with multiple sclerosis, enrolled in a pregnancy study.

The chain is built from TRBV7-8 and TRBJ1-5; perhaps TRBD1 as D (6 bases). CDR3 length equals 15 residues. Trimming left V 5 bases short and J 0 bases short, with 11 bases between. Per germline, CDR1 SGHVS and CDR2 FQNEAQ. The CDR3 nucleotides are TGTGCCAGCAGCCCGGACAGCCATAGCAATCAGCCCCAGCATTTT. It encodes CASSPDSHSNQPQHF.

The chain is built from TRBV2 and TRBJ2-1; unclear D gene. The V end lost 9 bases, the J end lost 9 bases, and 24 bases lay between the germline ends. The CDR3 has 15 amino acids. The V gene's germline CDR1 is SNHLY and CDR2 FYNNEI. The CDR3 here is CARETTGSKFGEQFF. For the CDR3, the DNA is TGTGCCAGGGAAACTACCGGGTCTAAGTTCGGTGAGCAGTTCTTC.

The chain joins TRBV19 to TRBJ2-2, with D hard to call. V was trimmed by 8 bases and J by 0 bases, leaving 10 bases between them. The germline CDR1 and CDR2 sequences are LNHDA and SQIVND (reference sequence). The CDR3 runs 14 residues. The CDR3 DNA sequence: TGTGCCAGTCAGCACAGAGCGAACACCGGGGAGCTGTTTTTT. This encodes CASQHRANTGELFF.

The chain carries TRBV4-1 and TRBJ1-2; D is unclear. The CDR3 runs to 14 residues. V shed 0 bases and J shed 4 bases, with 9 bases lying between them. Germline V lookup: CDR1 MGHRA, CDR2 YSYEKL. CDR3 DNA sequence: TGCGCCAGCAGCCAAGAATCACGGTCCTATGGCTACACCTTC. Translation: CASSQESRSYGYTF.

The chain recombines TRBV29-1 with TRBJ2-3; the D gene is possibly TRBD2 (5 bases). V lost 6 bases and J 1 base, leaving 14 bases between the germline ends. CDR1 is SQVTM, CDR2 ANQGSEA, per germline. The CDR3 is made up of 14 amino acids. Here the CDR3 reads CSVPGWGGTDTQYF. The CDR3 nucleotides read TGCAGCGTGCCTGGGTGGGGAGGCACAGATACGCAGTATTTT.

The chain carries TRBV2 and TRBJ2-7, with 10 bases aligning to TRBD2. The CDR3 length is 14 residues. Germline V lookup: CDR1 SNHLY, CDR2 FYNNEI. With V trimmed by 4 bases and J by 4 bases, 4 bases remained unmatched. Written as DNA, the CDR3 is TGTGCCAGCAGTGCGGCTAGCGGGGGTTACGAGCAGTACTTC. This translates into CASSAASGGYEQYF.

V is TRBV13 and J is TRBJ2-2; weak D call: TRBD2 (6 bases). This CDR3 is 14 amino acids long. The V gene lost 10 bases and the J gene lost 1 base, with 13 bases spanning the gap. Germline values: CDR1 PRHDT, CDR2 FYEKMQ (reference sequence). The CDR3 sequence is CATARGMNTGELFF. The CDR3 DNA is TGTGCCACCGCCCGGGGGATGAACACCGGGGAGCTGTTTTTT.

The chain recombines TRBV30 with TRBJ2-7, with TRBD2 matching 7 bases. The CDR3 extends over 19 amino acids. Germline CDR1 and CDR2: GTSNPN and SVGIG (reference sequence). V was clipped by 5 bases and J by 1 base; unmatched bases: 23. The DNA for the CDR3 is TGTGCCTGGGCGGGGGAGCTGAGAGGTCGGGGCAGGAGATCCTACGAGCAGTACTTC. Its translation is CAWAGELRGRGRRSYEQYF.

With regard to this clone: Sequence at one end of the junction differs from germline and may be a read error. This CDR3 is CASSDSGARGNEQFF. The CDR3 nucleotides read TGTGCCAGCAGTGACTCAGGGGCACGGGGGAATGAGCAGTTCTTC. The chain has TRBV6-5 and TRBJ2-1, with D perhaps given as TRBD1 or TRBD2 (6 bases each). This CDR3 is built from 15 residues. Germline V gives CDR1 MNHEY, CDR2 SVGAGI.

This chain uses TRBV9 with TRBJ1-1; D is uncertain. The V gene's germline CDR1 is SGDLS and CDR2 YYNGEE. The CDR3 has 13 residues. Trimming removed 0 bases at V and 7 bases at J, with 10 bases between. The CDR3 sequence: CASSVGSGGEAFF. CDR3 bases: TGTGCCAGCAGCGTAGGGTCGGGTGGTGAAGCTTTCTTT. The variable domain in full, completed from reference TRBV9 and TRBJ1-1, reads DSGVTQTPKHLITATGQRVTLRCSPRSGDLSVYWYQQSLDQGLQFLIQYYNGEERAKGNILERFSAQQFPDLHSELNLSSLELGDSALYFCASSVGSGGEAFFGQGTRLTVV.

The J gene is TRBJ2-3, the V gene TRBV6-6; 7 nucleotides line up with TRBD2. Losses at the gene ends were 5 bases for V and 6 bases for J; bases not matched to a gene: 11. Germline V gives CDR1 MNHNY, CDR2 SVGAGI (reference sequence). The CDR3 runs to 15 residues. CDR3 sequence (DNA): TGTGCCAGCAGTGAGTCGGGGGGACGCGGGGATACGCAGTATTTT. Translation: CASSESGGRGDTQYF.

The chain's CDR3 is CASSPPMGGGGYEQYF. The CDR3 region has the DNA TGTGCCAGCAGCCCACCTATGGGCGGAGGAGGCTACGAGCAGTACTTC. The chain recombines TRBV11-2 with TRBJ2-7; D is possibly TRBD2 (5 bases). V was trimmed by 5 bases and J by 3 bases, leaving 20 bases between them. Germline V gene sequence: CDR1 SGHAT, CDR2 FQNNGV. There are 16 residues in the CDR3.

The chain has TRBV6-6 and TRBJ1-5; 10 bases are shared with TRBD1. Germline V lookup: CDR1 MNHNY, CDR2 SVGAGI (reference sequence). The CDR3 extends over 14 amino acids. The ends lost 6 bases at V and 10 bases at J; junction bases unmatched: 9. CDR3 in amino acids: CASSQTGGASPQHF. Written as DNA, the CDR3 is TGTGCCAGCAGCCAGACAGGGGGCGCCTCCCCCCAGCATTTT.

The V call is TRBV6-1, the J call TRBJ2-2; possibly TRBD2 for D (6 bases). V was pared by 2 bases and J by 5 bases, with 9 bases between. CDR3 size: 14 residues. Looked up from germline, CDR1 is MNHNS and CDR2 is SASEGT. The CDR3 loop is CASSERGGTGELFF. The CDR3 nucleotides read TGTGCCAGCAGTGAACGGGGAGGTACCGGGGAGCTGTTTTTT.

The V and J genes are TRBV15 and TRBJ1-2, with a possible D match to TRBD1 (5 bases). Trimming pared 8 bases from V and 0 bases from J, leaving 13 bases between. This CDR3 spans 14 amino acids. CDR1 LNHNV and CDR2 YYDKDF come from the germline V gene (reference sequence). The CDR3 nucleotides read TGTGCCACCGGGGCGGGGGAAACTAACTATGGCTACACCTTC. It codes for CATGAGETNYGYTF.

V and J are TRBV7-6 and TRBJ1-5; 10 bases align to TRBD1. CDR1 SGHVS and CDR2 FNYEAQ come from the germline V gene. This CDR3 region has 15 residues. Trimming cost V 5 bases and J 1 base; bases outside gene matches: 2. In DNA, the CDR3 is TGTGCCAGCAGCCTGGGACAGGGGAGCAATCAGCCCCAGCATTTT. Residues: CASSLGQGSNQPQHF.

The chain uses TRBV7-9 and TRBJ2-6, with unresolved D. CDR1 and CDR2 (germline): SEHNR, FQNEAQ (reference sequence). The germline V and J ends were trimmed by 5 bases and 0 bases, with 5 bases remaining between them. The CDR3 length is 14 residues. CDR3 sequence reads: CASSLSSGANVLTF. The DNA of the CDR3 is TGTGCCAGCAGCCTGAGCTCTGGGGCCAACGTCCTGACTTTC.

The CDR3 DNA is TGTGCCAGCAGTGATTTTGGGGACAGCTTCCTACTATCCTATGGCTACACCTTC. Residues: CASSDFGDSFLLSYGYTF. The V gene is TRBV6-1, the J gene TRBJ1-2, with 7 nucleotides matching TRBD1. With V trimmed by 3 bases and J by 4 bases, 17 bases remained unmatched. This CDR3 region has 18 residues. CDR1 MNHNS and CDR2 SASEGT come from the germline V gene.

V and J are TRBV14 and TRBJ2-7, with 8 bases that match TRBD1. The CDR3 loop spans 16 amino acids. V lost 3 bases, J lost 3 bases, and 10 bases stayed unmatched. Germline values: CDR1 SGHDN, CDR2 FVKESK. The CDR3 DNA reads TGTGCCAGCAGCCATGGACAGGGAAACTTCCTCTACGAGCAGTACTTC. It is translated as CASSHGQGNFLYEQYF.

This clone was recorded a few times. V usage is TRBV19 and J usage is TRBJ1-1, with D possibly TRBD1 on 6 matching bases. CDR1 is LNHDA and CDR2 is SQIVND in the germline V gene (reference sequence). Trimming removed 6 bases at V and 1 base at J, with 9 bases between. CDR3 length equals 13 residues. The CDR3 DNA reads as TGTGCCAGTAGCTGGACAGAGAACACTGAAGCTTTCTTT. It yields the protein CASSWTENTEAFF. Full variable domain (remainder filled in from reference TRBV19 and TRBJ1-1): DGGITQSPKYLFRKEGQNVTLSCEQNLNHDAMYWYRQDPGQGLRLIYYSQIVNDFQKGDIAEGYSVSREKKESFPLTVTSAQKNPTAFYLCASSWTENTEAFFGQGTRLTVV.

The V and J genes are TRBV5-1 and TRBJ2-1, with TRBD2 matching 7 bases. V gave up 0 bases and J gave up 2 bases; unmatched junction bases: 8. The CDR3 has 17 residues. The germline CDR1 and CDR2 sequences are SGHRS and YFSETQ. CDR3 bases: TGCGCCAGCAGCTTGGCCACGGGAGGAACTCCCTACAATGAGCAGTTCTTC. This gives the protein CASSLATGGTPYNEQFF.

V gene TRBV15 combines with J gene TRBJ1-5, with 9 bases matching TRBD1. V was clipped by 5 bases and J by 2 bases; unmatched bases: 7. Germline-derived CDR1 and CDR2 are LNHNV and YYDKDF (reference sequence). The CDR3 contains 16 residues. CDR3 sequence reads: CATSSPGQGRNQPQHF. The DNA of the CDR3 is TGTGCCACCAGCTCCCCTGGACAGGGGCGCAATCAGCCCCAGCATTTT.

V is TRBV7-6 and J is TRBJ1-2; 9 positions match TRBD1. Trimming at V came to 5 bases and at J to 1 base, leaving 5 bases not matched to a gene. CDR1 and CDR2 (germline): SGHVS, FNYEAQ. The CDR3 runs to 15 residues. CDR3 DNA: TGTGCCAGCAGCCGTTGGACAGGGGATAACTATGGCTACACCTTC. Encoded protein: CASSRWTGDNYGYTF.